The 8 T cell receptor beta chains in this list originate from one sample, sequenced in a study of blood T cell repertoires in COVID-19. Assay used: immunoSEQ multiplex PCR; TCRdb lists only in-frame clones, some missing. The sample shows about 300,000 clones, 89% of them seen only once. Sequenced input: PBMCs or T cells enriched from blood (not recorded which). The receptors originated from a woman aged 45 to 65 who had been exposed to COVID-19.

The CDR3 loop reads CASSYGQGARGYTF. The DNA of the CDR3 is TGTGCCAGCAGTTATGGTCAGGGGGCGAGGGGCTACACCTTC. The J gene is TRBJ1-2, the V gene TRBV6-5, with 8 bases fitting TRBD1. The ends lost 3 bases at V and 8 bases at J; junction bases unmatched: 8. This CDR3 has 14 residues. Germline lookup yields CDR1 MNHEY and CDR2 SVGAGI.

In this sample, this clone turned up once. The rearrangement uses TRBV28 and TRBJ2-5; 7 bases are a match to TRBD2. CDR3 length equals 13 residues. J lost 2 bases, V lost 7 bases, and 4 bases had no gene match. Germline-derived CDR1 and CDR2 are MDHEN and SYDVKM. Here the CDR3 DNA reads TGTGCCAGCACTAGCGGTAGACAAGAGACCCAGTACTTC. This sequence encodes CASTSGRQETQYF.

The chain links TRBV19 to TRBJ2-3, with D perhaps TRBD2 (6 bases). V lost 10 bases and J 1 base, leaving 15 bases between the germline ends. The CDR3 length is 14 residues. The germline gives CDR1 LNHDA, CDR2 SQIVND (reference sequence). CDR3 sequence: CATSGWGGTDTQYF. CDR3 nucleotide sequence: TGTGCCACCAGTGGGTGGGGGGGCACAGATACGCAGTATTTT.

This clone appeared a single time. The chain has TRBV24-1 and TRBJ2-5, with TRBD2 identical over 13 bases. CDR3 length: 17 amino acids. The germline V gene has CDR1 KGHDR and CDR2 SFDVKD. V trimming: 4 bases; J trimming: 4 bases; junction bases outside the gene matches: 8. This CDR3 is CATSDSGTSGVGETQYF. CDR3 sequence (DNA): TGTGCCACCAGTGACTCCGGGACTAGCGGGGTTGGAGAGACCCAGTACTTC.

This chain joins TRBV27 and TRBJ1-5; TRBD1 matches 7 bases. Trimming took 6 bases from V and 0 from J; bases not matched to a gene: 5. Germline lookup yields CDR1 MNHEY and CDR2 SMNVEV (reference sequence). CDR3 length: 15 residues. CDR3 bases: TGTGCCAGCAGACCCGACAGGGTTAGCAATCAGCCCCAGCATTTT. It is translated as CASRPDRVSNQPQHF.

The CDR3 sequence: CASSQQGDTGELFF. The DNA of the CDR3 is TGCGCCAGCAGCCAACAGGGGGACACCGGGGAGCTGTTTTTT. V and J are TRBV5-1 and TRBJ2-2; TRBD1 matches 8 bases. The germline V gene has CDR1 SGHRS and CDR2 YFSETQ. Trimming took 4 bases from V and 3 from J; bases not matched to a gene: 2. The CDR3 is 14 residues long.

V is TRBV4-2 and J is TRBJ2-5; 7 bases line up with TRBD1. V shed 1 base, J shed 2 bases, and the junction held 7 bases outside the gene matches. The germline gives CDR1 LGHNA, CDR2 YNFKEQ. This CDR3 contains 16 residues. DNA for the CDR3: TGTGCCAGCAGCCAAGGGGAACGGGACAGACAAGAGACCCAGTACTTC. The encoded protein is CASSQGERDRQETQYF.

CDR3 in amino acids: CASSYGQGNTEAFF. The CDR3 nucleotides read TGTGCCAGCAGCTATGGACAGGGCAACACTGAAGCTTTCTTT. This rearrangement joins TRBV6-2 or TRBV6-3 to TRBJ1-1, with 8 bases aligning to TRBD1. V trimming: 6 bases; J trimming: 2 bases; junction bases outside the gene matches: 5. The CDR3 has 14 amino acids. Germline V gene data show CDR1 as MNHEY and CDR2 as SVGEGT.